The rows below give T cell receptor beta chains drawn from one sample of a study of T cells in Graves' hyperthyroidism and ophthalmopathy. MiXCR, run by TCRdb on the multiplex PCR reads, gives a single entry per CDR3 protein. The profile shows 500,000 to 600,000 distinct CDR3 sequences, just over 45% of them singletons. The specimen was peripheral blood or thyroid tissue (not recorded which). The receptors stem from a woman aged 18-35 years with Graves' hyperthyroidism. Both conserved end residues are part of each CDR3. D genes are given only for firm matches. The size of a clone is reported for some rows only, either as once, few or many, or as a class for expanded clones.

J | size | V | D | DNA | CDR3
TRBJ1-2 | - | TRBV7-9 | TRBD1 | TGTGCCAGCAGCGGGACAGGGGGCCATCCGACAACTAACTATGGCTACACCTTC | CASSGTGGHPTTNYGYTF
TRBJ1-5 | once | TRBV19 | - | TGTGCCACCAAGGGTAGGCAGAGTCAGCCCCAGCATTTT | CATKGRQSQPQHF
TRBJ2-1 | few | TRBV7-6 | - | TGTGCCAGCAGCTTAGCGTCCCCGAATGAGCAGTTCTTC | CASSLASPNEQFF
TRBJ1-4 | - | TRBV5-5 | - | TGTGCCAGCAGCCATGAGGCGGGGGTCACTAATGAAGAACTGTTTTTT | CASSHEAGVTNEELFF
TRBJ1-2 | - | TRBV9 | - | TGTGCCAGCAGCGCAAAGGGTGGAAACACCTTC | CASSAKGGNTF
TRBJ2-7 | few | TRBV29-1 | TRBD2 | TGCAGCGTAGGGACTAGCCAGAGCCTCTACGAGCAGTACTTC | CSVGTSQSLYEQYF
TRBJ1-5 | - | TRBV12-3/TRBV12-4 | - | TGTGCCAGCAGTTTCCACCCCACTAGCGGGGGTCGGGGGGAGACCCAGCATTTT | CASSFHPTSGGRGETQHF
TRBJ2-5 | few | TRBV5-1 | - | TGCGCCAGCAGCTTGGCCGCGGTAGCGGTTTTACAAGAGACCCAGTACTTC | CASSLAAVAVLQETQYF
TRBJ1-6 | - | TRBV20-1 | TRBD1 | TGCAGTGCTACCCTAGGGACAGGGAGTTCACCCCTCCACTTT | CSATLGTGSSPLHF
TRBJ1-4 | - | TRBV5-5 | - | TGTGCCTGCAGCCCCCGTCAACCCTTGGTCCCTAATGAAAAACTGTTTTTT | CACSPRQPLVPNEKLFF
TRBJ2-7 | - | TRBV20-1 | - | TGCAGTGCTGGTACGGGGGGCAGCCCCAGGTACTTC | CSAGTGGSPRYF
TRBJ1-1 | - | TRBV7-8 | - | TGTGCCAGCAGCTTAGCAGCCACTGAAGCTTTCTTT | CASSLAATEAFF
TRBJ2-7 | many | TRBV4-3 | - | TGCGCCAGCAGCCAAGATCGCACGAGCTCCTACGAGCAGTACTTC | CASSQDRTSSYEQYF
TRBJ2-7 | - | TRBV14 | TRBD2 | TGTGCCAGCTCACCCCTGCCCGGGTCGACTAGCGGACTCTACGAGCAGTACTTC | CASSPLPGSTSGLYEQYF
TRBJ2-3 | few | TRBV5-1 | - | TGCGCCAGCAGCTTGGACCCCAGGGATACGCAGTATTTT | CASSLDPRDTQYF
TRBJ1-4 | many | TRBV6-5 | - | TGTGCCAGCAGTTACTCGGCAGGAGCAAATGAAAAACTGTTTTTT | CASSYSAGANEKLFF
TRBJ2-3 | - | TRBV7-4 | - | TGTGCCAGCAGCTTAGTCGGGAGTCGCACAGATACGCAGTATTTT | CASSLVGSRTDTQYF
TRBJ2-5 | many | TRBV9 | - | TGTGCCAGCTCCCCTGGATTCCAGCAAGAGACCCAGTACTTC | CASSPGFQQETQYF
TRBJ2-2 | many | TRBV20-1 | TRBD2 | TGCAGTGCTAGTTGGCGGGAGACGGCCGGGGAGCTGTTTTTT | CSASWRETAGELFF
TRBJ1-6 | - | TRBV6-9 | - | TGTGCCGGTGAGCTCCGCAATTCACCCCTCCACTTT | CAGELRNSPLHF
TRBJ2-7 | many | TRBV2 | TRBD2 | TGTGCCAGCAGTGATCTTGGACTAGCGACCCTTAGCTCCTACGAGCAGTACTTC | CASSDLGLATLSSYEQYF
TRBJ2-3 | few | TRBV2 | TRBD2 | TGTGCCAGCAGTGCGGGACTAGCGGGAACCACAGATACGCAGTATTTT | CASSAGLAGTTDTQYF
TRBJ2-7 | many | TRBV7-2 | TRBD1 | TGTGCCAGCAGCTTAACAGGGGGGTACGAGCAGTACTTC | CASSLTGGYEQYF
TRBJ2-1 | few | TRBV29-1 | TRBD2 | TGCAGCGTTGAATTAGCGGGACCATACAATGAGCAGTTCTTC | CSVELAGPYNEQFF
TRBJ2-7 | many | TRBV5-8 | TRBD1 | TGTGCCAGCAGCCCCGACTACGGACAGGACGAGCAGTACTTC | CASSPDYGQDEQYF
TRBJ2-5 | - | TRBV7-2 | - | TGTGCCAGCAGCTTAGACCTATGGCAGGGATCGGAGACCCAGTACTTC | CASSLDLWQGSETQYF
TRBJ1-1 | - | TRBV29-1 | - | TGCAGCAGTGATGAGGGTAGGACTGAAGCTTTCTTT | CSSDEGRTEAFF
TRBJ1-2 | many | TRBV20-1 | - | TGCAGTGCTAGGCGGGCCGGGGAGGGTGGCTACACCTTC | CSARRAGEGGYTF
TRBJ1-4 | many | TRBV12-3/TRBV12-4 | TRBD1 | TGTGCCAGCAATAATCCCCGGGACAGCCATAATGAAAAACTGTTTTTT | CASNNPRDSHNEKLFF
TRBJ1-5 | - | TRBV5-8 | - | TGTGCCAGCGAGGGGGATAGCAATCAGCCCCAGCATTTT | CASEGDSNQPQHF
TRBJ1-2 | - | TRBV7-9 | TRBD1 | TGTGCCAGCAGCTCCCCGGACAGGGGAAACTCCGGCTACACCTTC | CASSSPDRGNSGYTF
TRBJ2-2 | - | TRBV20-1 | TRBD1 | TGCAGTGCTCCAAAACTTGCCGGGACAGGGAGGGCCGGGGAGCTGTTTTTT | CSAPKLAGTGRAGELFF
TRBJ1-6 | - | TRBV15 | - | TGTGCCACCAGCAGAGACAGGGGTGCGAATTCACCCCTCCACTTT | CATSRDRGANSPLHF
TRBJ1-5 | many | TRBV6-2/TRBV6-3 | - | TGTGCCAGCAGTTGGATTTCAGGGAGCAATCAGCCCCAGCATTTT | CASSWISGSNQPQHF
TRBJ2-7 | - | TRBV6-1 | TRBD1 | TGTGCCAGCAGTGAGAAGGGACAGAGCTCCTACGAGCAGTACTTC | CASSEKGQSSYEQYF
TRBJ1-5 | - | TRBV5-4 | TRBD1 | TGCGCCAGCAGCCAAGTCGACAGGGTAAATCAGCCCCAGCATTTT | CASSQVDRVNQPQHF
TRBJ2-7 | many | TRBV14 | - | TGTGCCAGCAGCGGACGGGACACGGTTATCTACGAGCAGTACTTC | CASSGRDTVIYEQYF
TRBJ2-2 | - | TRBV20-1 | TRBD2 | TGCAGTGCGCATCCTAGCGGGACAGCGAACACCGGGGAGCTGTTTTTT | CSAHPSGTANTGELFF
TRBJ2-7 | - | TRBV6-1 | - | TGTGCCGGCCACGACTCAGGGGACGAGCAGTACTTC | CAGHDSGDEQYF